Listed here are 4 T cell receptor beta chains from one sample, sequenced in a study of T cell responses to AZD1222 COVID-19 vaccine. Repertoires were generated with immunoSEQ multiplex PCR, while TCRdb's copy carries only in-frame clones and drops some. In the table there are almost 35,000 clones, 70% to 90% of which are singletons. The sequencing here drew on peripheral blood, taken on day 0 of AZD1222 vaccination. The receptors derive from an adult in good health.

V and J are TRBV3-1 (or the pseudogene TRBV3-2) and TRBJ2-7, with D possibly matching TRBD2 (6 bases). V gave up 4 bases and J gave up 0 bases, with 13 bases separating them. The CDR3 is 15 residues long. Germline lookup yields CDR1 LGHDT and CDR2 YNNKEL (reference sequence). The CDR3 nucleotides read TGTGCCAGCAGCCCCCTAGCGCCAAGCTCCTACGAGCAGTACTTC. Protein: CASSPLAPSSYEQYF.

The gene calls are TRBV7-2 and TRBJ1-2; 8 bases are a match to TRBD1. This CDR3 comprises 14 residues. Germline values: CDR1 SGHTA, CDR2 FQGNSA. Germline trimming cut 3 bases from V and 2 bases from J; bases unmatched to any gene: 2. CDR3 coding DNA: TGTGCCAGCAGCTTCACAGGGGGGAACTATGGCTACACCTTC. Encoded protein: CASSFTGGNYGYTF.

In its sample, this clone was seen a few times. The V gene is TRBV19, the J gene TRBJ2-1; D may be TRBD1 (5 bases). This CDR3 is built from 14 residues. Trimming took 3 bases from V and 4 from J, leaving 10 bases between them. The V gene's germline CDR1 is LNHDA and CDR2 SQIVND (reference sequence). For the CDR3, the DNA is TGTGCCAGTAGTATCGGACAATTTTACAATGAGCAGTTCTTC. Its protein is CASSIGQFYNEQFF.

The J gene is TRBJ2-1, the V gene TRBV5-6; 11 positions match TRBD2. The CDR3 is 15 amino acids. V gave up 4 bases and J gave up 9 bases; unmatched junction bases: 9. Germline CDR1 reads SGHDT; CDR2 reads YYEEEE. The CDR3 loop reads CASSPGIAGGAEQFF. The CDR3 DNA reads TGTGCCAGCAGCCCAGGGATAGCGGGGGGGGCTGAGCAGTTCTTC.